The text below deals with one T cell receptor (beta chain). The CDR3 runs 14 residues. V gave up 7 bases and J gave up 10 bases; unmatched junction bases: 7. CDR1 is SGHRS, CDR2 YFSETQ, per germline. This record belongs to a study of shared T cell receptors in the human thymus. Sequencing used immunoSEQ multiplex PCR; TCRdb keeps in-frame clones, though not all of them. The data contain under 850,000 clones, roughly 90% of them seen just once; the ten biggest clones take up 0.0095% to 0.012%. Separately, the same data were catalogued under a study of human thymus T cells. According to that study: Healthy Finnish infants undergoing corrective surgery for congenital heart defects were the donors. The study used thymus tissue resected during corrective heart surgery. Repertoires sampled from thymus and blood appeared biased in V and J gene usage.

Material for sequencing was thymocytes. This rearrangement joins TRBV5-1 to TRBJ2-1, with 14 nucleotides matching TRBD2. The sequence was obtained from a boy under two years old with a congenital heart defect. The CDR3 bases are TGCGCCAGCGCGGGGACTAGCGGGAGTAGGGAGCAGTTCTTC. Translating it yields CASAGTSGSREQFF.